The 8 T cell receptor beta chains presented below share a single source sample, sequenced in a study of early T cells in non-severe SARS-CoV-2 infection. TCRdb redid the calling of the 5' RACE reads with MiXCR, one entry per CDR3 protein. The sample shows about 94,000 distinct CDR3 sequences, roughly an eighth of them seen only once. The sequenced sample was whole blood. The receptor set was obtained from an adult who was a healthcare worker with PCR-confirmed SARS-CoV-2 infection or an uninfected control (not recorded which).

In its sample, this clonotype was seen a few times. V gene TRBV29-1 combines with J gene TRBJ2-5; TRBD1 might be the D (6 bases). Trimming took 7 bases from V and 1 from J, leaving 19 bases between them. CDR3 length: 15 residues. Germline loops: CDR1 SQVTM, CDR2 ANQGSEA. CDR3 DNA sequence: TGCAGCGCCCAGGCTGGCTGGGGGCTCCAAGAGACCCAGTACTTC. It encodes CSAQAGWGLQETQYF.

Only a few counts were recorded for this clonotype. This sequence joins TRBV28 and TRBJ1-3, with 7 bases identical to TRBD1. The trim removed 5 bases at V and 4 bases at J, leaving 8 bases unmatched. CDR1 is MDHEN, CDR2 SYDVKM, per germline. CDR3 length: 15 amino acids. In DNA, the CDR3 is TGTGCCAGCAGTACTCTCTTGACAGGGGGAAACACCATATATTTT. Translation: CASSTLLTGGNTIYF.

This chain joins TRBV10-3 and TRBJ1-2; D is ambiguous. Germline assignment: CDR1 ENHRY and CDR2 SYGVKD. V was cut by 2 bases and J by 5 bases, with 12 bases left in between. The CDR3 is 14 residues long. CDR3 region: CAISESVSRYGYTF. DNA for the CDR3: TGTGCCATCAGTGAGAGTGTGTCCCGGTATGGCTACACCTTC.

V gene TRBV6-5 combines with J gene TRBJ1-5; 7 bases fit TRBD1. Germline CDR1 MNHEY, CDR2 SVGAGI. This CDR3 has 15 amino acids. V lost 6 bases, J lost 7 bases, and 12 bases stayed unmatched. The CDR3 DNA reads as TGTGCCAGCAGACGCAACAGGGGAAAAGGCCAGCCCCAGCATTTT. Translated: CASRRNRGKGQPQHF.

This chain joins TRBV7-8 and TRBJ2-3, with 9 bases that match TRBD2. V lost 1 base to trimming and J lost 4 bases; unmatched junction nucleotides: 12. There are 18 residues in the CDR3. In germline, CDR1 is SGHVS, CDR2 FQNEAQ. In DNA form, the CDR3 reads TGTGCCAGCAGCTTAGAGGCGGGGGGGCTTCTAGGTGCAGATACGCAGTATTTT. Protein product: CASSLEAGGLLGADTQYF.

The V call is TRBV3-1, the J call TRBJ1-2, with D perhaps TRBD1 (6 bases). This CDR3 region has 15 residues. V was cut by 2 bases and J by 3 bases, with 13 bases left in between. Germline lookup yields CDR1 LGHDT and CDR2 YNNKEL (reference sequence). The CDR3 is CASSQKVEGDYGYTF. In DNA, the CDR3 is TGTGCCAGCAGCCAAAAAGTCGAGGGGGACTATGGCTACACCTTC.

This clonotype was seen a handful of times. The chain has TRBV2 and TRBJ2-3; D call uncertain. The CDR3 spans 10 residues. Trimming pared 8 bases from V and 4 bases from J, leaving 4 bases between. The V gene's germline CDR1 is SNHLY and CDR2 FYNNEI. The chain's CDR3 is CASLPDTQYF. Written as DNA, the CDR3 is TGTGCCAGCCTACCAGATACGCAGTATTTT.

This clonotype was seen a handful of times. V usage is TRBV7-2 and J usage is TRBJ2-7; D remains unclear. Per germline, CDR1 SGHTA and CDR2 FQGNSA. The CDR3 is 14 residues long. Trimming shortened V by 5 bases and J by 2 bases, and 13 bases separated the two germline ends. The CDR3 DNA is TGTGCCAGCAGCCCCCGACTGTCAACCTACGAGCAGTACTTC. The encoded protein is CASSPRLSTYEQYF.